Listed below are T cell receptor beta chains from one sample, sequenced in a study of CD8+ T cells in alopecia areata. Data came from immunoSEQ multiplex PCR; TCRdb stores just in-frame clones and leaves some out. The table lists 120,000 to 150,000 clones, 62% of them singletons. The sequenced sample was CD8+ T cells sorted from blood. The receptors originated from a human donor in good health. Both conserved end residues are trimmed from each CDR3.

j_call: TRBJ2-2
cdr3_length: 13
v_call: TRBV10-3
cdr3_aa: ATGTSGSLSGELF

j_call: TRBJ2-7
cdr3_length: 11
v_call: TRBV29-1
cdr3_aa: SVQPYDSYEQY

j_call: TRBJ2-5
cdr3_length: 12
v_call: TRBV29-1
cdr3_aa: SVGGVGLSGTQY

j_call: TRBJ2-7
cdr3_length: 15
v_call: TRBV29-1
cdr3_aa: SVAGLAGVPQGYEQY

j_call: TRBJ2-1
cdr3_length: 13
v_call: TRBV30
cdr3_aa: AWSPGQGLRDEQF

j_call: TRBJ2-7
cdr3_length: 11
v_call: TRBV29-1
cdr3_aa: SVWTGAPHEQY

j_call: TRBJ2-7
cdr3_length: 11
v_call: TRBV29-1
cdr3_aa: SFTSGSEYEQY

j_call: TRBJ2-6
cdr3_length: 12
v_call: TRBV5-1
cdr3_aa: ASSLSRRANVLT

j_call: TRBJ1-2
cdr3_length: 12
v_call: TRBV11-2
cdr3_aa: ASSLDQGSYGYT

j_call: TRBJ2-2
cdr3_length: 14
v_call: TRBV2
cdr3_aa: ASTEGTLAGTGELF

j_call: TRBJ2-6
cdr3_length: 10
v_call: TRBV19
cdr3_aa: ASSIDRNVLT

j_call: TRBJ1-1
cdr3_length: 14
v_call: TRBV5-4
cdr3_aa: ASSLPLTEMNTEAF

j_call: TRBJ1-2
cdr3_length: 11
v_call: TRBV29-1
cdr3_aa: SVEVRGGYGYT

j_call: TRBJ1-1
cdr3_length: 8
v_call: TRBV29-1
cdr3_aa: SVEVAEAF

j_call: TRBJ2-3
cdr3_length: 14
v_call: TRBV6-5
cdr3_aa: ASSLLAGGGTDTQY

j_call: TRBJ2-7
cdr3_length: 12
v_call: TRBV29-1
cdr3_aa: SVAPTGVLYEQY

j_call: TRBJ1-5
cdr3_length: 12
v_call: TRBV15
cdr3_aa: ATSRAAGHQPQH

j_call: TRBJ2-2
cdr3_length: 12
v_call: TRBV7-9
cdr3_aa: ASSQSLAAGELF